This T cell receptor beta chain was identified in a study of T cell responses to AZD1222 COVID-19 vaccine. Overall study: Second doses were pooled across both intervals (about 4 or about 12 weeks). General study results and limits: Two doses of AZD1222 preceded a rise in Spike-specific TCR breadth and depth. In all cases, repertoires were sampled only after the peak T cell response.

Germline V gives CDR1 SGDLS, CDR2 YYNGEE. CDR3 size: 17 residues. V lost 2 bases, J lost 4 bases, and 19 bases lay in between. The table came from immunoSEQ multiplex PCR; TCRdb's copy has only in-frame clones and leaves some out. The data show more than 150,000 clones, with 90% seen just once and roughly 6% held by the top ten. For this clone: Its antigen remains unknown.

The sequence came from an adult in good health. The sequencing used peripheral blood, collected on day 0 of AZD1222 vaccination. The chain uses TRBV9 and TRBJ1-5, with TRBD1 as a possible D gene (6 bases). This CDR3 is CASSVGPGVSSNQPQHF. CDR3 nucleotide sequence: TGTGCCAGCAGCGTCGGCCCAGGGGTAAGTTCTAATCAGCCCCAGCATTTT.